The next 13 T cell receptor beta chains were all read from a single sample in a study of cytomegalovirus exposure and HLA in healthy donors (dated by TCRdb to about 2017). The library relied on the immunoSEQ multiplex PCR assay. For the multiplex PCR, a mixture combining 60 forward primers for TCR Vbeta segments and 13 reverse primers for TCR Jbeta segments was used. TCRdb provides this immuneACCESS table in a form limited to in-frame rearrangements. Some clones are lacking; in checked studies, under half of them reflect an unresolved V gene, and why the rest are absent is not known. The sample has about 150,000 clones on record, under 90% of them singletons. Clones ranked in the top ten supply more than 4% of the sample. What was sequenced was PBMCs. These TCRs come from a man younger than 35 in good health and CMV-seronegative.

V and J are TRBV14 and TRBJ2-2, with D possibly being TRBD1 (6 bases). Trimming left V 5 bases short and J 7 bases short, with 14 bases between. This CDR3 is 14 amino acids long. Looked up from germline, CDR1 is SGHDN and CDR2 is FVKESK. As DNA, the CDR3 is TGTGCCAGCAGCACGCCAGGGGTTCGCGGGGAGCTGTTTTTT. This gives the protein CASSTPGVRGELFF.

This clone was seen many times. This chain links TRBV7-9 with TRBJ2-3; 10 bases match TRBD2. With 6 bases clipped from V and 5 bases from J, the junction kept 8 bases outside the gene matches. CDR1 and CDR2 from the germline V gene are SEHNR and FQNEAQ (reference sequence). The CDR3 is made up of 15 amino acids. The CDR3 loop reads CASRDKLAGRDTQYF. The CDR3 coding sequence is TGTGCCAGCAGGGATAAACTAGCGGGAAGAGATACGCAGTATTTT.

The chain carries TRBV5-6 and TRBJ1-2; 8 bases agree with TRBD1. Germline values: CDR1 SGHDT, CDR2 YYEEEE. The CDR3 spans 15 residues. Trimming cost V 2 bases and J 3 bases; bases outside gene matches: 6. CDR3 sequence (DNA): TGTGCCAGCAGCTTAGGAATGGACAGGGACTATGGCTACACCTTC. This translates into CASSLGMDRDYGYTF.

The V gene is TRBV5-6, the J gene TRBJ2-7; D is unclear. The germline V and J ends were trimmed by 4 bases and 1 base, with 9 bases remaining between them. Germline CDR1 and CDR2: SGHDT and YYEEEE. This CDR3 is built from 13 residues. In DNA form, the CDR3 reads TGTGCCAGCAGCGATGTCAGTTCCTACGAGCAGTACTTC. Translating gives CASSDVSSYEQYF.

The chain joins TRBV10-1 to TRBJ1-6, with TRBD1 as a possible D gene (5 bases). Germline loops: CDR1 WNHNN, CDR2 SYGVQD (reference sequence). CDR3 length equals 14 residues. V gave up 4 bases and J gave up 7 bases, with 11 bases separating them. Here the CDR3 DNA reads TGCGCCAGCAGTGCAACAGGATTAAATTCACCCCTCCACTTT. Translating it yields CASSATGLNSPLHF.

This sequence joins TRBV18 and TRBJ1-1, with a tentative D call TRBD1 (5 bases). V was pared by 3 bases and J by 4 bases, with 18 bases between. CDR1 is KGHSH, CDR2 LQKENI, per germline. CDR3 length: 16 amino acids. The CDR3 spells CASSPYGQGFSTEAFF. The CDR3 region has the DNA TGTGCCAGCTCACCCTACGGCCAGGGATTTAGCACTGAAGCTTTCTTT.

This clone appeared a few times. DNA for the CDR3: TGTGCCAGCAGCGTAGGAACCGGGACCCAGTACTTC. Amino acid sequence: CASSVGTGTQYF. This chain joins TRBV9 and TRBJ2-5; D is ambiguous. V gave up 0 bases and J gave up 7 bases, with 7 bases separating them. The CDR3 totals 12 residues. The V gene's germline CDR1 is SGDLS and CDR2 YYNGEE.

The genes are TRBV27 and TRBJ2-1, with 7 nucleotides matching TRBD1. From germline, CDR1 is MNHEY and CDR2 SMNVEV (reference sequence). The V segment lost 5 bases and the J segment 6 bases; nucleotides outside the gene matches: 4. The CDR3 totals 13 residues. The CDR3 sequence is CASSTRDSNEQFF. CDR3 in DNA: TGTGCCAGCAGTACCCGGGACAGCAATGAGCAGTTCTTC.

The chain is built from TRBV14 and TRBJ2-2, with 8 bases lining up with TRBD2. Germline lookup yields CDR1 SGHDN and CDR2 FVKESK. The CDR3 totals 16 residues. V shed 1 base, J shed 5 bases, and the junction held 6 bases outside the gene matches. The CDR3 here is CASSQVPAGATGELFF. DNA for the CDR3: TGTGCCAGCAGCCAAGTTCCAGCGGGAGCGACCGGGGAGCTGTTTTTT.

Turning to this clone: The junction does not match germline at one end; this may be a read error. The V call is TRBV7-2, the J call TRBJ2-7; 8 positions agree with TRBD1. In germline, CDR1 is SGHTA, CDR2 FQGNSA. The length of the CDR3 is 12 residues. The CDR3: CASSPRGDRPFF. The CDR3 coding sequence is TGTGCCAGCAGCCCCAGGGGGGACAGGCCCTTCTTC.

CDR3 sequence reads: CASSDRLARAAEQFF. CDR3 in DNA: TGTGCCAGCAGCGACCGACTAGCGCGCGCCGCTGAGCAGTTCTTC. The gene calls are TRBV9 and TRBJ2-1, with TRBD2 matching 8 bases. Per the germline V gene, CDR1 is SGDLS and CDR2 is YYNGEE. V trimming: 3 bases; J trimming: 9 bases; junction bases outside the gene matches: 11. The CDR3 totals 15 residues.

The V call is TRBV19, the J call TRBJ2-7; 7 bases are shared with TRBD1. Unmatched junction bases numbered 12, after V lost 6 bases and J lost 1 base. The CDR3 length is 16 residues. Germline loops: CDR1 LNHDA, CDR2 SQIVND (reference sequence). CDR3 residues: CASSPHGDRNSYEQYF. CDR3 sequence (DNA): TGTGCCAGTAGCCCTCACGGGGACAGAAATTCCTACGAGCAGTACTTC.

The chain recombines TRBV15 with TRBJ1-1; D not resolved. The CDR3 runs to 15 residues. CDR1 LNHNV and CDR2 YYDKDF come from the germline V gene (reference sequence). Trimming took 1 base from V and 1 from J, leaving 10 bases between them. CDR3 residues: CATSRVTQWNTEAFF. DNA of the CDR3: TGTGCCACCAGCAGAGTAACACAATGGAACACTGAAGCTTTCTTT.